These 5 T cell receptor beta chains were sequenced from one sample in a study of lymphopenia after photon versus proton radiotherapy. Produced via immunoSEQ multiplex PCR; TCRdb's table is partial and in-frame only. The sample holds roughly 30,000 clones, over 80% seen once. Sequencing used peripheral blood, obtained from a patient treated with proton-based radiotherapy. Receptors were obtained from a woman aged 55-69 years with cholangiocarcinoma. Some clones in this sample may be carry-over from other donors' samples.

The rearrangement joins TRBV30 to TRBJ2-1; D call uncertain. CDR1 and CDR2 (germline): GTSNPN, SVGIG (reference sequence). Between the trimmed V and J ends, which lost 7 bases and 1 base, there was a span of 17 bases. The CDR3 covers 15 residues. The CDR3 is CASIDGTPSYNEQFF. Written as DNA, the CDR3 is TGTGCCTCGATCGACGGCACCCCTTCCTACAATGAGCAGTTCTTC.

The V gene is TRBV19, the J gene TRBJ2-7; D unclear. CDR3 length: 13 amino acids. Germline assignment: CDR1 LNHDA and CDR2 SQIVND (reference sequence). V lost 5 bases, J lost 0 bases, and 8 bases lay in between. In DNA, the CDR3 is TGTGCCAGTAGTTGGGCGGCCTCCTACGAGCAGTACTTC. Translation gives CASSWAASYEQYF. Looking up the rest from reference TRBV19 and TRBJ2-7 gives the full variable domain: DGGITQSPKYLFRKEGQNVTLSCEQNLNHDAMYWYRQDPGQGLRLIYYSQIVNDFQKGDIAEGYSVSREKKESFPLTVTSAQKNPTAFYLCASSWAASYEQYFGPGTRLTVT.

The chain has TRBV27 and TRBJ2-7; TRBD2 is a possible D gene (6 bases). Germline V gene lookup returns CDR1 MNHEY and CDR2 SMNVEV (reference sequence). This CDR3 has 15 residues. V lost 1 base and J 6 bases, leaving 16 bases between the germline ends. The CDR3 DNA is TGTGCCAGCAGTTTATTGTTTGGGGGGTCCCGCGAGCAGTACTTC. It codes for CASSLLFGGSREQYF.

This clone has a single count. The chain combines TRBV7-6 with TRBJ1-3, with D hard to call. CDR1 and CDR2 (germline): SGHVS, FNYEAQ. The V end lost 5 bases, the J end lost 2 bases, and 13 bases lay between the germline ends. The CDR3 totals 15 residues. The CDR3 loop is CASSTRWGTGNTIYF. CDR3 nucleotide sequence: TGTGCCAGCAGCACACGATGGGGAACTGGAAACACCATATATTTT.

The rearrangement links TRBV30 to TRBJ2-2, with D unclear. The V end was cut by 6 bases, the J end by 5 bases, with 16 bases between. Looked up from germline, CDR1 is GTSNPN and CDR2 is SVGIG (reference sequence). The length of the CDR3 is 14 residues. CDR3 coding DNA: TGTGCCTGCACCGGTGGAATCAGGACCGGGGAGCTGTTTTTT. Translation: CACTGGIRTGELFF.